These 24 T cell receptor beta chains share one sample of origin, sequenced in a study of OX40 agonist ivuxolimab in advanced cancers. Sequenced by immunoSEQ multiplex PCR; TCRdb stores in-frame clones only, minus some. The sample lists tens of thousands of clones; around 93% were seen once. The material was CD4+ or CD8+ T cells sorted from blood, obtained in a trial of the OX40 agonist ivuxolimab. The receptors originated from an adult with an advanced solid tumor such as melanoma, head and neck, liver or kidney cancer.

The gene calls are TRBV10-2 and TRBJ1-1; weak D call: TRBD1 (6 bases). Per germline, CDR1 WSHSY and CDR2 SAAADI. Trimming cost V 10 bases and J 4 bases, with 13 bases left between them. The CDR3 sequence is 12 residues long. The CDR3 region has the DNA TGCGCCACCACAGGGATATCCACTGAAGCTTTCTTT. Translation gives CATTGISTEAFF.

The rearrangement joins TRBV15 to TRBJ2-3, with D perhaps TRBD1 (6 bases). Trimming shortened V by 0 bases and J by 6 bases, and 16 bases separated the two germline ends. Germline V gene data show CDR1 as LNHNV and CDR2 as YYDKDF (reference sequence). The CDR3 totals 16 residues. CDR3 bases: TGTGCCACCAGCAGAGAGGGACAAAACTCGTTGGATACGCAGTATTTT. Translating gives CATSREGQNSLDTQYF.

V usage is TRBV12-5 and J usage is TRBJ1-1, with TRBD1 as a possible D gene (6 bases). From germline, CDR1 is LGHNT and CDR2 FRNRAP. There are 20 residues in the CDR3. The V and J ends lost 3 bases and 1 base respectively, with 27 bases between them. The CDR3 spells CASGFFLLGQQDLWNTEAFF. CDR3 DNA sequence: TGTGCTAGTGGTTTTTTTTTGTTAGGACAGCAAGACTTATGGAACACTGAAGCTTTCTTT.

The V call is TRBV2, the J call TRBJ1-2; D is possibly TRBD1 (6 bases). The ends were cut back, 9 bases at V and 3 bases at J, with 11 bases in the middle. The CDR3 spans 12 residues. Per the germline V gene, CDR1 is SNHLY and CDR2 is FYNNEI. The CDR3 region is CARQGAHYGYTF. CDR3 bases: TGTGCCAGACAGGGTGCCCACTATGGCTACACCTTC.

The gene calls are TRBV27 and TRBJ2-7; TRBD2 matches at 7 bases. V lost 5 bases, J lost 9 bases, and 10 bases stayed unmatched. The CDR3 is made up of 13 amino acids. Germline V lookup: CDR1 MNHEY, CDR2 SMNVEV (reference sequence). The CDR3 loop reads CASSPSGISTQYF. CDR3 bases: TGTGCCAGCAGTCCGAGCGGGATCTCGACGCAGTACTTC.

The CDR3 DNA reads as TGTGCCAGCAGCTTAGGGGGGGTAGGCTATGGCTACACCTTC. This sequence encodes CASSLGGVGYGYTF. V is TRBV7-6 and J is TRBJ1-2; TRBD1 might be the D (5 bases). This CDR3 contains 14 residues. Germline loops: CDR1 SGHVS, CDR2 FNYEAQ. The V end was cut by 1 base, the J end by 4 bases, with 10 bases between.

The CDR3 DNA reads as TGCGCCAGCAGCCAAGACGTAGGAGTACCGACTGAAGCTTTCTTT. Its protein is CASSQDVGVPTEAFF. The genes are TRBV4-1 and TRBJ1-1; D is ambiguous. Trimming took 0 bases from V and 5 from J, leaving 13 bases between them. Germline V gene sequence: CDR1 MGHRA, CDR2 YSYEKL. The CDR3 spans 15 residues.

CDR3: CASTRSTGTYYEQYF. CDR3 DNA: TGTGCCAGCACCCGATCAACGGGGACTTACTACGAGCAGTACTTC. The chain has TRBV28 and TRBJ2-7, with TRBD2 as a possible D gene (6 bases). This CDR3 has 15 amino acids. V lost 7 bases to trimming and J lost 3 bases, with 19 bases between them. CDR1 is MDHEN, CDR2 SYDVKM, per germline.

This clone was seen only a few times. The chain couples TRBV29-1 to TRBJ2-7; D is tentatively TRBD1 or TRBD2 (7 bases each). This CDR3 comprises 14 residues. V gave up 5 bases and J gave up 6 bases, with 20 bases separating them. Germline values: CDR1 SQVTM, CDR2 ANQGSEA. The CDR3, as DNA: TGCAGCGTTTTCCTCCCGGGCAGGGGGGGCGAGCAGTACTTC. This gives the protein CSVFLPGRGGEQYF.

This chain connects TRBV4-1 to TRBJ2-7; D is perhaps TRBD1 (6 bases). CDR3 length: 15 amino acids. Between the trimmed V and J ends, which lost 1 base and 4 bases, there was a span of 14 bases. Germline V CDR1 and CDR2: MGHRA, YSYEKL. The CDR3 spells CASSQAPGQIYEQYF. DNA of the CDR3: TGCGCCAGCAGCCAAGCCCCTGGACAGATTTACGAGCAGTACTTC.

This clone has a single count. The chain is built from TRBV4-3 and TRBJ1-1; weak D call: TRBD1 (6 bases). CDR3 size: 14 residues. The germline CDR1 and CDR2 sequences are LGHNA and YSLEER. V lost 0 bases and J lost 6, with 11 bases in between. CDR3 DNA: TGCGCCAGCAGCCAAGACAGGGGTAACCCTGAAGCTTTCTTT. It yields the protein CASSQDRGNPEAFF.

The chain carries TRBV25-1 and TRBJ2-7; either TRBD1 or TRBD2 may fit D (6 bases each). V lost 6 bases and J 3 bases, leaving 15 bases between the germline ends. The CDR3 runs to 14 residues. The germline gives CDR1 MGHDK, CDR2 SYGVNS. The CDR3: CASRMGAGRYEQYF. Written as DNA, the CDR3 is TGTGCCAGCAGGATGGGGGCGGGACGCTACGAGCAGTACTTC.

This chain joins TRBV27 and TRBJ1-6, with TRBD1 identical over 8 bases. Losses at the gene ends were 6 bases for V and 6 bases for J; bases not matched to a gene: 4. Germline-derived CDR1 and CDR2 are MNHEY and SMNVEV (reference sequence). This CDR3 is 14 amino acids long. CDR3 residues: CASRGTGGNSPLHF. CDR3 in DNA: TGTGCCAGCAGAGGGACAGGAGGTAATTCACCCCTCCACTTT.

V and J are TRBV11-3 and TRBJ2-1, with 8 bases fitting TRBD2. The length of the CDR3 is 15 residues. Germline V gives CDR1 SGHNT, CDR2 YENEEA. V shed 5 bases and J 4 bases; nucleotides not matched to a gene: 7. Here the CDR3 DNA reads TGTGCCAGCAGCCGCGTCGGGGGGGGATACAATGAGCAGTTCTTC. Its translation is CASSRVGGGYNEQFF.

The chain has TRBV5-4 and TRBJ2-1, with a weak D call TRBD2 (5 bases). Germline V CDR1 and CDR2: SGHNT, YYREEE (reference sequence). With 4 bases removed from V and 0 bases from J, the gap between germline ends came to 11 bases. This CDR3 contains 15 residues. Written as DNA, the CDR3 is TGTGCCAGCAGCCCCGGACTCGTCTCCTACAATGAGCAGTTCTTC. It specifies CASSPGLVSYNEQFF.

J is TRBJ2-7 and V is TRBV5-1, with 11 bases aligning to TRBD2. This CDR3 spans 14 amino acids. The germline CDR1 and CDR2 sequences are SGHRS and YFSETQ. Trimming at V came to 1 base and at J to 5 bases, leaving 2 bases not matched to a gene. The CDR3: CASSLTSGGDEQYF. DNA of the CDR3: TGCGCCAGCAGCTTGACTAGCGGGGGCGACGAGCAGTACTTC.

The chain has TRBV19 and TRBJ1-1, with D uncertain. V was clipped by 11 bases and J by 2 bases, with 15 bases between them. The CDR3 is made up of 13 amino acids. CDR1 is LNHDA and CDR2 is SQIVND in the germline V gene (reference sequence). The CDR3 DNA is TGTGCCGGCAGCCTATCGATAAACACTGAAGCTTTCTTT. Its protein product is CAGSLSINTEAFF. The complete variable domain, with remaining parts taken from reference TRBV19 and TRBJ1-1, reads DGGITQSPKYLFRKEGQNVTLSCEQNLNHDAMYWYRQDPGQGLRLIYYSQIVNDFQKGDIAEGYSVSREKKESFPLTVTSAQKNPTAFYLCAGSLSINTEAFFGQGTRLTVV.

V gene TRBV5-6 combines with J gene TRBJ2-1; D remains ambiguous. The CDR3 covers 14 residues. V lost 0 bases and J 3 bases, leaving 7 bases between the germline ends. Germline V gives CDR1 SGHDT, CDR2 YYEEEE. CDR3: CASSLARNYNEQFF. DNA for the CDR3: TGTGCCAGCAGCTTGGCCAGGAACTACAATGAGCAGTTCTTC.

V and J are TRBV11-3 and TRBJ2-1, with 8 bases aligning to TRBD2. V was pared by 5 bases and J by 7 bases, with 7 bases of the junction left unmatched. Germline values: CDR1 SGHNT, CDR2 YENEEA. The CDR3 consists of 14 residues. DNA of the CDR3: TGTGCCAGCAGCCCAGCGGGAGCGGGGAATGAGCAGTTCTTC. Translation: CASSPAGAGNEQFF.

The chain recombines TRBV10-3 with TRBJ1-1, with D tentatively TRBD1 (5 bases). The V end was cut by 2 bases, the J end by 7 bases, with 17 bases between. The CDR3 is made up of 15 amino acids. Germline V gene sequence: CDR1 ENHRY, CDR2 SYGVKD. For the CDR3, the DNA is TGTGCCATCAGTGAGCCCGTCCCGGGACGGTATGAAGCTTTCTTT. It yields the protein CAISEPVPGRYEAFF.

The CDR3 coding sequence is TGTGCCAGCGAGACCTACAATGAGCAGTTCTTC. Translation gives CASETYNEQFF. J is TRBJ2-1 and V is TRBV6-1; D is unresolved. This CDR3 has 11 residues. V gave up 8 bases and J gave up 2 bases, with 4 bases separating them. Germline CDR1 and CDR2: MNHNS and SASEGT.

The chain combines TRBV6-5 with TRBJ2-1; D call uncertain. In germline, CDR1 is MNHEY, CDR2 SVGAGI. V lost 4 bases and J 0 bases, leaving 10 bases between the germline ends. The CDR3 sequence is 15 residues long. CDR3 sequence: CASSSELSSYNEQFF. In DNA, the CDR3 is TGTGCCAGCAGTTCAGAGTTAAGCTCCTACAATGAGCAGTTCTTC.

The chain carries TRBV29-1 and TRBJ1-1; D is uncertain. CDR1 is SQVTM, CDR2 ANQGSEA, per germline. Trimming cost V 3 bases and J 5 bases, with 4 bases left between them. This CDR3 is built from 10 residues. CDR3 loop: CSVEGTEAFF. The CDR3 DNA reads TGCAGCGTTGAGGGGACTGAAGCTTTCTTT. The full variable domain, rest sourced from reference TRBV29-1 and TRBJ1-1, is SAVISQKPSRDICQRGTSLTIQCQVDSQVTMMFWYRQQPGQSLTLIATANQGSEATYESGFVIDKFPISRPNLTFSTLTVSNMSPEDSSIYLCSVEGTEAFFGQGTRLTVV.

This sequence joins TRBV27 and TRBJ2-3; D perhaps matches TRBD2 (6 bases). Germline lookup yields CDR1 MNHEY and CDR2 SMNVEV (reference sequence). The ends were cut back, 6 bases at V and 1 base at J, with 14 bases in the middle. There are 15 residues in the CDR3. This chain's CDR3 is CASRRPGLRTDTQYF. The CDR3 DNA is TGTGCCAGCAGGCGGCCGGGACTTCGCACAGATACGCAGTATTTT.